This passage covers 11 T cell receptor beta chains from one sample sequenced in a study of control samples from healthy donors and cancer patients. TCRdb's table, derived via immunoSEQ multiplex PCR, lists solely in-frame clones and lacks some. The sample has tens of thousands of clones, 90% to 95% seen once. The source material was blood. The receptor set was obtained from a man aged 25 to 40 in good health.

V usage is TRBV9 and J usage is TRBJ1-4; 10 nucleotides align to TRBD1. The CDR3 has 14 amino acids. With 3 bases clipped from V and 10 bases from J, the junction kept 6 bases outside the gene matches. The V gene's germline CDR1 is SGDLS and CDR2 YYNGEE. CDR3 amino acids: CASSATGGGGKLFF. The CDR3 bases are TGTGCCAGCAGCGCGACAGGGGGCGGGGGAAAACTGTTTTTT.

The genes are TRBV11-3 and TRBJ2-5; D ambiguous. Trimming stripped 0 bases from V and 1 base from J, with 15 bases between. Germline CDR1 and CDR2: SGHNT and YENEEA. CDR3 length: 17 amino acids. CDR3 in DNA: TGTGCCAGCAGCTTAGACTGGCCCGAAGTAAGCCAAGAGACCCAGTACTTC. Its translation is CASSLDWPEVSQETQYF.

The chain joins TRBV19 to TRBJ2-2; TRBD1 matches 7 bases. Germline assignment: CDR1 LNHDA and CDR2 SQIVND (reference sequence). After removal of 7 bases from V and 4 bases from J, the junction contained 12 bases not matched to a gene. The CDR3 is made up of 16 amino acids. CDR3 region: CASTKTGSLGTGELFF. CDR3 DNA: TGTGCCAGTACAAAGACAGGGAGCTTAGGCACCGGGGAGCTGTTTTTT.

J is TRBJ2-7 and V is TRBV11-2; 7 bases match TRBD2. CDR1 and CDR2 (germline): SGHAT, FQNNGV. Germline trimming cut 4 bases from V and 3 bases from J; bases unmatched to any gene: 9. CDR3 size: 15 residues. CDR3 DNA sequence: TGTGCCAGCAGCTCCGCGGTTTGGGGGGGCTACGAGCAGTACTTC. Its translation is CASSSAVWGGYEQYF. Combining the CDR3 with reference TRBV11-2 and TRBJ2-7 gives the whole variable domain EAGVAQSPRYKIIEKRQSVAFWCNPISGHATLYWYQQILGQGPKLLIQFQNNGVVDDSQLPKDRFSAERLKGVDSTLKIQPAKLEDSAVYLCASSSAVWGGYEQYFGPGTRLTVT.

The genes are TRBV19 and TRBJ2-6, with a tentative D call TRBD1 (6 bases). Trimming pared 4 bases from V and 0 bases from J, leaving 13 bases between. There are 17 residues in the CDR3. Germline loops: CDR1 LNHDA, CDR2 SQIVND (reference sequence). The CDR3 nucleotides read TGTGCCAGTAGTACGGGACAATTTTTCTCTGGGGCCAACGTCCTGACTTTC. Amino acid sequence: CASSTGQFFSGANVLTF.

The rearrangement joins TRBV10-3 to TRBJ2-4, with TRBD2 matching 9 bases. J lost 2 bases, V lost 2 bases, and 7 bases had no gene match. Germline CDR1 ENHRY, CDR2 SYGVKD. The CDR3 contains 17 residues. The CDR3 coding sequence is TGTGCCATCAGTGAGGGGCCAGCGGGAGGCCCCAAAAACATTCAGTACTTC. Amino acids: CAISEGPAGGPKNIQYF.

The table lists this clone with a count of one. The chain employs TRBV9 and TRBJ2-1; maybe TRBD2 (6 bases). Per the germline V gene, CDR1 is SGDLS and CDR2 is YYNGEE. The CDR3 spans 15 residues. V was cut by 1 base and J by 8 bases, with 16 bases left in between. The CDR3 sequence is CASSVSGEKGDEQFF. CDR3 coding DNA: TGTGCCAGCAGCGTATCGGGGGAGAAGGGCGATGAGCAGTTCTTC.

This chain joins TRBV19 and TRBJ2-5, with D possibly TRBD1 on 6 matching bases. CDR1 is LNHDA, CDR2 SQIVND, per germline (reference sequence). The V end lost 5 bases, the J end lost 3 bases, and 16 bases lay between the germline ends. The CDR3 is 15 residues long. The CDR3 nucleotides read TGTGCCAGTAGTGAAGATACAGGGATAGAAGAGACCCAGTACTTC. Protein: CASSEDTGIEETQYF.

The CDR3 bases are TGTGCCAGCAGGGGGCCCCTTGGGGCCCGCACAGATACGCAGTATTTT. Encoded protein: CASRGPLGARTDTQYF. The chain carries TRBV7-2 and TRBJ2-3; D may be TRBD1 (5 bases). With 6 bases removed from V and 1 base from J, the gap between germline ends came to 17 bases. The germline CDR1 and CDR2 sequences are SGHTA and FQGNSA. The CDR3 spans 16 residues.

The chain joins TRBV6-7 to TRBJ1-3; 8 bases are shared with TRBD1. TRBV6-7 qualifies as an ORF whose function is uncertain. The CDR3 runs to 17 residues. The junction had 14 bases not matched to a gene; V was cut back by 2 bases and J by 8 bases. CDR3 coding DNA: TGTGCCAGCAGTTACCGTACCGGGACAGGATTCGGGGACACCATATATTTT. Encoded protein: CASSYRTGTGFGDTIYF.

The chain employs TRBV14 and TRBJ2-3; unclear D gene. CDR3 length: 16 residues. Trimming took 0 bases from V and 1 from J, leaving 11 bases between them. Germline V CDR1 and CDR2: SGHDN, FVKESK. The CDR3 protein is CASSQDARLGTDTQYF. The CDR3 region has the DNA TGTGCCAGCAGCCAAGATGCTCGGTTGGGCACAGATACGCAGTATTTT. Full variable domain (outside the CDR3, taken from reference TRBV14 and TRBJ2-3): EAGVTQFPSHSVIEKGQTVTLRCDPISGHDNLYWYRRVMGKEIKFLLHFVKESKQDESGMPNNRFLAERTGGTYSTLKVQPAELEDSGVYFCASSQDARLGTDTQYFGPGTRLTVL.